The 23 T cell receptor beta chains in this list originate from one sample, sequenced in a study of blood T cell repertoires in COVID-19 (dated by TCRdb to 2019 to 2021). Library creation used the immunoSEQ multiplex PCR assay. This is the immuneACCESS table as TCRdb keeps it, with only in-frame sequences that have V and J called. A part of the clones is gone; compared with another copy, unresolved V genes explain less than half, and the rest is unexplained. This sample gives 250,000 to 350,000 clones in total; around 89% of them show up just once. The ten most abundant clones make up roughly 0.8% of the sample. The specimen sequenced was peripheral blood. These receptors originate from a man aged 25-40 years with acute or convalescent COVID-19.

V gene TRBV18 combines with J gene TRBJ1-4; 7 nucleotides line up with TRBD1. The trim removed 3 bases at V and 8 bases at J, leaving 12 bases unmatched. The V gene's germline CDR1 is KGHSH and CDR2 LQKENI. This CDR3 spans 16 amino acids. The CDR3 DNA sequence: TGTGCCAGCTCACCGTCAGGGGGGCAGGGCGGCGAAAAACTGTTTTTT. It specifies CASSPSGGQGGEKLFF. Together with reference TRBV18 and TRBJ1-4, the CDR3 gives the full variable domain: NAGVMQNPRHLVRRRGQEARLRCSPMKGHSHVYWYRQLPEEGLKFMVYLQKENIIDESGMPKERFSAEFPKEGPSILRIQQVVRGDSAAYFCASSPSGGQGGEKLFFGSGTQLSVL.

As DNA, the CDR3 is TGTGCCAGCAGTTACCGGAGGGGGGGGCTAGCTTTCTTT. Encoded protein: CASSYRRGGLAFF. The V and J genes are TRBV6-5 and TRBJ1-1; D is possibly TRBD1 (6 bases). This CDR3 has 13 residues. V was trimmed by 2 bases and J by 10 bases, leaving 14 bases between them. Germline V lookup: CDR1 MNHEY, CDR2 SVGAGI.

The count of this clone is one. The chain carries TRBV20-1 and TRBJ1-6; no clear D. V was pared by 3 bases and J by 9 bases, with 9 bases between. This CDR3 spans 12 amino acids. From germline, CDR1 is DFQATT and CDR2 SNEGSKA (reference sequence). CDR3 sequence (DNA): TGCAGTGCTAGTGATAACTTTTCACCCCTCCACTTT. Translating it yields CSASDNFSPLHF.

CDR3 bases: TGTGCCAGCAGCTCGTTCCGGGCCCCGGGGAGGACTGAAGCTTTCTTT. Translation gives CASSSFRAPGRTEAFF. This chain joins TRBV11-2 and TRBJ1-1; D unclear. V lost 4 bases and J 5 bases, leaving 20 bases between the germline ends. This CDR3 is built from 16 residues. Germline V gives CDR1 SGHAT, CDR2 FQNNGV.

Concerning this clone: One junction end does not reproduce the germline sequence, and a read error may be involved. The genes are TRBV3-1 (or the pseudogene TRBV3-2) and TRBJ2-1; D is possibly TRBD2 (7 bases). Looked up from germline, CDR1 is LGHDT and CDR2 is YNNKEL (reference sequence). The CDR3 consists of 15 residues. The CDR3 spells CASRQDGGLYNEQFF. The CDR3 nucleotides read TGTGCCAGCAGGCAAGACGGGGGGCTATACAATGAGCAGTTCTTC.

The chain recombines TRBV19 with TRBJ1-4, with D uncertain. The CDR3 runs to 13 residues. Per germline, CDR1 LNHDA and CDR2 SQIVND (reference sequence). V lost 5 bases, J lost 6 bases, and 10 bases lay in between. CDR3 in amino acids: CASSGQRDEKLFF. In DNA, the CDR3 is TGTGCCAGTAGTGGCCAACGGGATGAAAAACTGTTTTTT. The entire variable domain, with the rest obtained from reference TRBV19 and TRBJ1-4, is as follows: DGGITQSPKYLFRKEGQNVTLSCEQNLNHDAMYWYRQDPGQGLRLIYYSQIVNDFQKGDIAEGYSVSREKKESFPLTVTSAQKNPTAFYLCASSGQRDEKLFFGSGTQLSVL.

This clone was counted a single time. The rearrangement joins TRBV29-1 to TRBJ2-7; D is possibly TRBD1 (5 bases). The CDR3 is 13 residues long. The germline V gene encodes CDR1 SQVTM and CDR2 ANQGSEA. V lost 7 bases to trimming and J lost 3 bases, with 16 bases between them. The CDR3 region has the DNA TGCAGCGCCGGAACTCAAGACAGCTACGAGCAGTACTTC. Its translation: CSAGTQDSYEQYF.

The chain recombines TRBV27 with TRBJ2-7; perhaps TRBD2 as D (5 bases). The germline CDR1 and CDR2 sequences are MNHEY and SMNVEV (reference sequence). There are 14 residues in the CDR3. V was cut by 1 base and J by 3 bases, with 10 bases left in between. CDR3 coding DNA: TGTGCCAGCAGTTTATGGACTGGGAGCTACGAGCAGTACTTC. Amino acids: CASSLWTGSYEQYF.

This sequence joins TRBV29-1 and TRBJ1-2, with a tentative D call TRBD1 (6 bases). Looked up from germline, CDR1 is SQVTM and CDR2 is ANQGSEA. Trimming cost V 7 bases and J 0 bases, with 15 bases left between them. The CDR3 spans 14 residues. The CDR3 DNA is TGCAGCGCCCTGGGCAGGGGCTCTAACTATGGCTACACCTTC. It yields the protein CSALGRGSNYGYTF.

The CDR3 nucleotides read TGTGCCAGCACCGGACAGGGGAATGAAAAACTGTTTTTT. Amino acids: CASTGQGNEKLFF. This chain joins TRBV6-5 and TRBJ1-4, with TRBD1 matching over 9 bases. Germline CDR1 reads MNHEY; CDR2 reads SVGAGI. V was clipped by 7 bases and J by 5 bases; unmatched bases: 2. The CDR3 totals 13 residues.

The chain carries TRBV5-1 and TRBJ1-6; D might be TRBD1 (6 bases). The germline V gene encodes CDR1 SGHRS and CDR2 YFSETQ. V gave up 9 bases and J gave up 4 bases, with 14 bases separating them. There are 14 residues in the CDR3. CDR3: CATHEGQYNSPLHF. The CDR3 DNA follows: TGCGCCACCCATGAGGGACAATATAATTCACCCCTCCACTTT.

This rearrangement joins TRBV6-1 to TRBJ1-6, with 7 bases fitting TRBD1. The V gene end was trimmed by 4 bases and the J gene end by 1 base; junction bases not matched to a gene: 4. The V gene's germline CDR1 is MNHNS and CDR2 SASEGT. This CDR3 has 16 residues. The CDR3 loop reads CASSAQGTSYNSPLHF. The DNA of the CDR3 is TGTGCCAGCAGTGCACAGGGGACGTCCTATAATTCACCCCTCCACTTT.

This clone was counted only a few times. Other DNA sequences in this sample translate to the same CDR3. The rearrangement links TRBV19 to TRBJ1-5; D is unclear. V lost 2 bases and J lost 3, with 11 bases in between. CDR1 is LNHDA and CDR2 is SQIVND in the germline V gene (reference sequence). CDR3 length: 15 amino acids. CDR3 in DNA: TGTGCCAGTAGTATATGGTCCCACTCCAATCAGCCCCAGCATTTT. This encodes CASSIWSHSNQPQHF. The full variable domain, in which reference TRBV19 and TRBJ1-5 provide the parts outside the CDR3, is DGGITQSPKYLFRKEGQNVTLSCEQNLNHDAMYWYRQDPGQGLRLIYYSQIVNDFQKGDIAEGYSVSREKKESFPLTVTSAQKNPTAFYLCASSIWSHSNQPQHFGDGTRLSIL.

This clone appeared a single time. The rearrangement joins TRBV7-3 to TRBJ2-1; TRBD2 matches 7 bases. J was trimmed by 4 bases and V by 2 bases; bases with no gene match: 2. The CDR3 consists of 14 residues. Germline CDR1 and CDR2: SGHTA and FQGTGA. CDR3 DNA sequence: TGTGCCAGCAGCTTACCCGGGGGGTACAATGAGCAGTTCTTC. Residues: CASSLPGGYNEQFF.

The chain employs TRBV25-1 and TRBJ1-5; 7 bases match TRBD1. V was pared by 2 bases and J by 7 bases, with 2 bases of the junction left unmatched. Germline V gives CDR1 MGHDK, CDR2 SYGVNS. The CDR3 covers 13 residues. The CDR3 DNA reads as TGTGCCAGCAGTGAAACCAGGGGGCAGCCCCAGCATTTT. It translates to CASSETRGQPQHF. Based on the CDR3 plus reference TRBV25-1 and TRBJ1-5, the full variable domain is EADIYQTPRYLVIGTGKKITLECSQTMGHDKMYWYQQDPGMELHLIHYSYGVNSTEKGDLSSESTVSRIRTEHFPLTLESARPSHTSQYLCASSETRGQPQHFGDGTRLSIL.

V usage is TRBV2 and J usage is TRBJ1-5; D call uncertain. The V gene lost 6 bases and the J gene lost 4 bases, with 16 bases spanning the gap. The CDR3 is made up of 15 amino acids. CDR1 is SNHLY, CDR2 FYNNEI, per germline. CDR3 residues: CASRRHNSWNQPQHF. In DNA, the CDR3 is TGTGCCAGCAGACGACACAACTCGTGGAATCAGCCCCAGCATTTT.

The chain is built from TRBV6-5 and TRBJ2-1; 7 bases match TRBD1. J was trimmed by 2 bases and V by 7 bases; bases with no gene match: 5. Per the germline V gene, CDR1 is MNHEY and CDR2 is SVGAGI. The CDR3 loop spans 14 amino acids. The chain's CDR3 is CASTYRGTYNEQFF. DNA of the CDR3: TGTGCCAGCACCTACAGGGGTACCTACAATGAGCAGTTCTTC.

The chain employs TRBV6-1 and TRBJ2-7; weak D call: TRBD2 (5 bases). The V and J ends lost 2 bases and 1 base respectively, with 15 bases between them. CDR1 and CDR2 (germline): MNHNS, SASEGT. This CDR3 is built from 16 residues. The CDR3 spells CASSEFRGQLSYEQYF. The CDR3 DNA follows: TGTGCCAGCAGTGAATTTAGAGGGCAGCTATCCTACGAGCAGTACTTC.

This chain uses TRBV2 with TRBJ2-4; 8 nucleotides align to TRBD1. Germline loops: CDR1 SNHLY, CDR2 FYNNEI. The CDR3 consists of 16 residues. The V segment lost 4 bases and the J segment 0 bases; nucleotides outside the gene matches: 5. DNA for the CDR3: TGTGCCAGCAGTGGACAGGGGACCCTAGCCAAAAACATTCAGTACTTC. Amino acid sequence: CASSGQGTLAKNIQYF.

The chain uses TRBV10-3 and TRBJ1-1; D is possibly TRBD1 (6 bases). Trimming left V 4 bases short and J 2 bases short, with 8 bases between. There are 13 residues in the CDR3. The germline V gene encodes CDR1 ENHRY and CDR2 SYGVKD. This chain's CDR3 is CAISATGNTEAFF. DNA for the CDR3: TGTGCCATCAGTGCGACAGGAAACACTGAAGCTTTCTTT.

V is TRBV10-3 and J is TRBJ1-2, with 8 bases lining up with TRBD1. After removal of 2 bases from V and 4 bases from J, the junction contained 6 bases not matched to a gene. Germline V CDR1 and CDR2: ENHRY, SYGVKD. This CDR3 has 15 amino acids. Here the CDR3 DNA reads TGTGCCATCAGTGAGCGACCGGGGACAGGCTATGGCTACACCTTC. It is translated as CAISERPGTGYGYTF.

The chain recombines TRBV7-2 with TRBJ1-2; unclear D gene. Germline V gives CDR1 SGHTA, CDR2 FQGNSA. Deletions cut 1 base from V and 4 bases from J, with 16 bases between. The CDR3 runs 16 residues. The CDR3 is CASSLDYPPGLYGYTF. Written as DNA, the CDR3 is TGTGCCAGCAGCTTAGATTATCCCCCAGGACTCTATGGCTACACCTTC.

This clone was recorded once. The chain joins TRBV5-1 to TRBJ2-3; no clear D. The CDR3 contains 12 residues. Trimming pared 4 bases from V and 0 bases from J, leaving 3 bases between. Per germline, CDR1 SGHRS and CDR2 YFSETQ. The DNA of the CDR3 is TGCGCCAGCAGCCTAAGCACAGATACGCAGTATTTT. Translating gives CASSLSTDTQYF. Combining the CDR3 with reference TRBV5-1 and TRBJ2-3 gives the whole variable domain KAGVTQTPRYLIKTRGQQVTLSCSPISGHRSVSWYQQTPGQGLQFLFEYFSETQRNKGNFPGRFSGRQFSNSRSEMNVSTLELGDSALYLCASSLSTDTQYFGPGTRLTVL.